Shown below are 30 T cell receptor beta chains from a single sample sequenced in a study of human T cells and chemical hapten exposure. Using its own MiXCR run on the RACE reads, TCRdb lists one record per CDR3 protein. The table has about 90,000 distinct CDR3 sequences, approximately 10% seen once. Specified time point: patch test 3, about 24 weeks after DPC sensitization. Treatment: therapeutic diphenylcyclopropenone sensitization with weekly scalp DPC. Here the sequenced sample was whole blood, taken in connection with sensitization to the hapten diphenylcyclopropenone (DPC). The receptors stem from a woman in her twenties or thirties with alopecia areata. Some clones in this sample may be carry-over from other donors' samples.

Concerning this clonotype itself: Without the conserved terminal phenylalanine or tryptophan, this CDR3 likely stems from a read error. The chain employs TRBV30 and TRBJ2-3; a weak D match, TRBD2 (6 bases). Germline CDR1 reads GTSNPN; CDR2 reads SVGIG (reference sequence). Trimming left V 2 bases short and J 5 bases short, with 11 bases between. This CDR3 has 13 residues. CDR3 DNA: TGTGCCTGGAGTTACGGGGGTGAAGATACGCAGTATTTA. Translated: CAWSYGGEDTQYL.

This clonotype was counted many times. Here the CDR3 reads CASIELAGNTGELFF. In DNA form, the CDR3 reads TGTGCCAGCATTGAACTAGCGGGGAACACCGGGGAGCTGTTTTTT. The chain couples TRBV27 to TRBJ2-2; 9 nucleotides agree with TRBD2. There are 15 residues in the CDR3. V lost 7 bases to trimming and J lost 1 base; unmatched junction nucleotides: 4. The germline gives CDR1 MNHEY, CDR2 SMNVEV (reference sequence).

This clonotype has only a few counts. This chain uses TRBV10-3 with TRBJ1-1; the D gene is possibly TRBD1 (6 bases). The CDR3 runs 16 residues. The germline V gene has CDR1 ENHRY and CDR2 SYGVKD. Trimming took 2 bases from V and 0 from J, leaving 13 bases between them. This chain's CDR3 is CAISEPRGKMNTEAFF. CDR3 DNA: TGTGCCATCAGTGAGCCGAGGGGGAAAATGAACACTGAAGCTTTCTTT.

The chain recombines TRBV7-9 with TRBJ1-2; possibly TRBD1 for D (5 bases). There are 14 residues in the CDR3. The germline CDR1 and CDR2 sequences are SEHNR and FQNEAQ (reference sequence). V was clipped by 4 bases and J by 3 bases, with 12 bases between them. This chain's CDR3 is CASSSLATDYGYTF. DNA of the CDR3: TGTGCCAGCAGCTCCCTGGCGACAGACTATGGCTACACCTTC. The complete variable domain, with remaining parts taken from reference TRBV7-9 and TRBJ1-2, reads DTGVSQNPRHKITKRGQNVTFRCDPISEHNRLYWYRQTLGQGPEFLTYFQNEAQLEKSRLLSDRFSAERPKGSFSTLEIQRTEQGDSAMYLCASSSLATDYGYTFGSGTRLTVV.

Ten or more counts support this clonotype. This sequence joins TRBV5-6 and TRBJ2-5, with D tentatively TRBD1 or TRBD2 (5 bases each). Germline CDR1 SGHDT, CDR2 YYEEEE. CDR3 length: 17 residues. With 0 bases removed from V and 2 bases from J, the gap between germline ends came to 17 bases. This CDR3 reads CASSLAGTPARQETQYF. CDR3 nucleotide sequence: TGTGCCAGCAGCTTGGCCGGGACCCCGGCTCGGCAAGAGACCCAGTACTTC. Drawing the rest from reference TRBV5-6 and TRBJ2-5, the complete variable domain is DAGVTQSPTHLIKTRGQQVTLRCSPKSGHDTVSWYQQALGQGPQFIFQYYEEEERQRGNFPDRFSGHQFPNYSSELNVNALLLGDSALYLCASSLAGTPARQETQYFGPGTRLLVL.

This clonotype was found once. V gene TRBV11-1 combines with J gene TRBJ2-1; D not resolved. Trimming removed 2 bases at V and 7 bases at J, with 6 bases between. Germline CDR1 and CDR2: SGHAT and FQDESV (reference sequence). The CDR3 runs 12 residues. The CDR3: CASSLFGNEQFF. The CDR3 DNA follows: TGTGCCAGCAGCTTATTTGGAAATGAGCAGTTCTTC.

This clonotype was seen many times. This chain uses TRBV2 with TRBJ1-4, with D uncertain. With 1 base removed from V and 5 bases from J, the gap between germline ends came to 11 bases. This CDR3 comprises 15 residues. The germline gives CDR1 SNHLY, CDR2 FYNNEI. CDR3 in DNA: TGTGCCAGCAGTGAAGATTCAGTGGGGAATGAAAAACTGTTTTTT. Translation gives CASSEDSVGNEKLFF.

At least ten counts were recorded for this clonotype. This rearrangement joins TRBV7-9 to TRBJ2-5, with 11 nucleotides matching TRBD2. The CDR3 spans 15 residues. Trimming removed 5 bases from V and 4 bases from J; junction bases left unmatched: 6. Germline loops: CDR1 SEHNR, CDR2 FQNEAQ (reference sequence). CDR3 residues: CASSRTSGGIETQYF. The CDR3 DNA is TGTGCCAGCAGCCGAACTAGCGGGGGAATAGAGACCCAGTACTTC.

The chain combines TRBV4-3 with TRBJ1-2; the D gene is possibly TRBD1 (5 bases). Germline V gene sequence: CDR1 LGHNA, CDR2 YSLEER. This CDR3 has 15 residues. The germline V and J ends were trimmed by 4 bases and 4 bases, with 16 bases remaining between them. The CDR3 coding sequence is TGCGCCAGCAGCCCCTACCTGTCCGGGACCTATGGCTACACCTTC. Amino acids: CASSPYLSGTYGYTF.

This clonotype was seen at least ten times. The rearrangement links TRBV20-1 to TRBJ2-5; a possible D gene is TRBD2 (7 bases). Germline CDR1 DFQATT, CDR2 SNEGSKA (reference sequence). This CDR3 is 14 amino acids long. Trimming removed 6 bases from V and 0 bases from J, with 14 bases in between. The CDR3 region has the DNA TGCAGTGCCGGCGGGGGACACCACCAAGAGACCCAGTACTTC. This sequence encodes CSAGGGHHQETQYF.

At least ten counts were recorded for this clonotype. The V gene is TRBV10-1, the J gene TRBJ1-4; D not resolved. There are 14 residues in the CDR3. V was cut by 7 bases and J by 4 bases, with 13 bases left in between. CDR1 is WNHNN, CDR2 SYGVQD, per germline (reference sequence). The CDR3 nucleotides read TGCGCCAGCATGTCGCGCAGGATTAATGAAAAACTGTTTTTT. Translated: CASMSRRINEKLFF.

This clonotype has only one observation. V is TRBV4-1 and J is TRBJ2-7, with a weak D call TRBD2 (7 bases). CDR3 length equals 16 residues. V shed 4 bases and J shed 3 bases, with 19 bases lying between them. Germline loops: CDR1 MGHRA, CDR2 YSYEKL. The CDR3 DNA is TGCGCCAGCAGCCCCGGCGGGGGCGGGCAGGGCTACGAGCAGTACTTC. Protein: CASSPGGGGQGYEQYF.

This clonotype was seen repeatedly, ten times or more. The chain combines TRBV20-1 with TRBJ1-1; D is ambiguous. Germline V gene sequence: CDR1 DFQATT, CDR2 SNEGSKA (reference sequence). The germline V and J ends were trimmed by 6 bases and 4 bases, with 24 bases remaining between them. The CDR3 totals 16 residues. DNA for the CDR3: TGCAGTGCCGCTGTCGCGGCTCGGCAGCAGTTCACTGAAGCTTTCTTT. This codes for CSAAVAARQQFTEAFF.

This clonotype was observed a few times. V and J are TRBV19 and TRBJ1-5; maybe TRBD1 (5 bases). Trimming stripped 4 bases from V and 2 bases from J, with 15 bases between. Germline-derived CDR1 and CDR2 are LNHDA and SQIVND (reference sequence). This CDR3 contains 16 residues. The chain's CDR3 is CASSTGHPGGNQPQHF. The CDR3 DNA reads as TGTGCCAGTAGTACTGGACATCCCGGGGGCAATCAGCCCCAGCATTTT.

V is TRBV28 and J is TRBJ1-5; D is ambiguous. The CDR3 is made up of 14 amino acids. Germline assignment: CDR1 MDHEN and CDR2 SYDVKM. V dropped 7 bases and J dropped 7 bases, with 17 bases sitting between them. CDR3 residues: CASTRPGSEQPQHF. Here the CDR3 DNA reads TGTGCCAGCACTAGACCCGGGTCGGAGCAGCCCCAGCATTTT.

In its sample, this clonotype was seen many times. The chain joins TRBV3-1 to TRBJ2-6; D unclear. Germline V lookup: CDR1 LGHDT, CDR2 YNNKEL (reference sequence). The CDR3 length is 13 residues. The V end lost 5 bases, the J end lost 1 base, and 3 bases lay between the germline ends. The CDR3 bases are TGTGCCAGCAGCGCATCTGGGGCCAACGTCCTGACTTTC. This codes for CASSASGANVLTF.

There are many counts of this clonotype. This chain uses TRBV12-3 or TRBV12-4 with TRBJ2-5; maybe TRBD1 (6 bases). The V end was cut by 3 bases, the J end by 2 bases, with 13 bases between. The CDR3 is made up of 15 amino acids. The CDR3, as DNA: TGTGCCAGCAGTTTGTACAGGACAGAACAAGAGACCCAGTACTTC. Translation: CASSLYRTEQETQYF.

This clonotype was recorded many times. The genes are TRBV7-9 and TRBJ1-6; 9 bases line up with TRBD1. The CDR3 sequence is 15 residues long. The trim removed 8 bases at V and 7 bases at J, leaving 9 bases unmatched. CDR1 and CDR2 from the germline V gene are SEHNR and FQNEAQ (reference sequence). The CDR3 DNA reads TGTGCCAGCGTCCCCGGGACAGGGTGGAATTCACCCCTCCACTTT. This translates into CASVPGTGWNSPLHF.

The chain recombines TRBV27 with TRBJ1-1; possibly TRBD1 for D (5 bases). The CDR3 runs 12 residues. The V and J ends lost 3 bases and 7 bases respectively, with 9 bases between them. Germline values: CDR1 MNHEY, CDR2 SMNVEV (reference sequence). This chain's CDR3 is CASSFRTGEAFF. In nucleotides, the CDR3 is TGTGCCAGCAGTTTTAGAACAGGTGAAGCTTTCTTT.

V and J are TRBV28 and TRBJ1-2; tentatively, D is TRBD1 (5 bases). Germline V lookup: CDR1 MDHEN, CDR2 SYDVKM. CDR3 length equals 13 residues. Trimming left V 7 bases short and J 5 bases short, with 14 bases between. CDR3 loop: CASIPWGYYGYTF. CDR3 coding DNA: TGTGCCAGCATCCCCTGGGGGTATTATGGCTACACCTTC.

This clonotype has just a few counts. The chain recombines TRBV18 with TRBJ1-2; 9 bases align to TRBD1. CDR3 length equals 16 residues. Germline trimming cut 0 bases from V and 4 bases from J; bases unmatched to any gene: 6. Germline CDR1 is KGHSH and CDR2 is LQKENI. CDR3: CASSPPEGQGSYGYTF. CDR3 sequence (DNA): TGTGCCAGCTCACCACCGGAGGGACAGGGAAGCTATGGCTACACCTTC.

The V call is TRBV10-3, the J call TRBJ1-1; D possibly corresponds to TRBD1 (5 bases). This CDR3 spans 13 amino acids. V was shortened by 6 bases and J by 0 bases, with 8 bases between the two germline ends. The germline V gene has CDR1 ENHRY and CDR2 SYGVKD. CDR3: CAIRGHLNTEAFF. DNA of the CDR3: TGTGCCATCAGAGGACACCTGAACACTGAAGCTTTCTTT.

This clonotype was counted ten times or more. V is TRBV12-3 or TRBV12-4 and J is TRBJ2-5; 12 nucleotides line up with TRBD2. With V trimmed by 7 bases and J by 6 bases, 9 bases remained unmatched. The CDR3 spans 15 residues. The CDR3 protein is CASTATSGGPKTQYF. The CDR3, as DNA: TGTGCCAGCACTGCTACTAGCGGGGGGCCGAAGACCCAGTACTTC.

The rearrangement links TRBV29-1 to TRBJ2-5, with D maybe TRBD2 (5 bases). This CDR3 is 13 amino acids long. Per the germline V gene, CDR1 is SQVTM and CDR2 is ANQGSEA. V gave up 4 bases and J gave up 5 bases, with 14 bases separating them. CDR3 in DNA: TGCAGCGTTGGCCCTAGCTCGGGGGAGACCCAGTACTTC. Protein product: CSVGPSSGETQYF.

V is TRBV11-2 and J is TRBJ2-7; 9 bases line up with TRBD2. From germline, CDR1 is SGHAT and CDR2 FQNNGV. V lost 0 bases, J lost 13 bases, and 10 bases stayed unmatched. The CDR3 extends over 14 amino acids. The DNA for the CDR3 is TGTGCCAGCAGCTTAGATAGCGGGGGTCGCATCGCATACGTC. Translating it yields CASSLDSGGRIAYV.

This clonotype appeared many times. DNA of the CDR3: TGTGCCAGCAGTCTCCCGACTAGTTCGCAGTATTTT. This codes for CASSLPTSSQYF. The chain couples TRBV12-3 or TRBV12-4 to TRBJ2-3, with a weak D call TRBD2 (6 bases). The CDR3 spans 12 residues. V lost 5 bases and J lost 10, with 13 bases in between.

J is TRBJ2-1 and V is TRBV24-1; D uncertain. V lost 4 bases and J lost 6, with 6 bases in between. CDR1 and CDR2 (germline): KGHDR, SFDVKD. There are 12 residues in the CDR3. The chain's CDR3 is CATSDLVNEQFF. CDR3 nucleotide sequence: TGTGCCACCAGTGACCTTGTCAATGAGCAGTTCTTC.

The sample holds many counts of this clonotype. The chain uses TRBV20-1 and TRBJ2-5; D gene uncertain. The CDR3 length is 14 residues. V was trimmed by 1 base and J by 2 bases, leaving 11 bases between them. Germline-derived CDR1 and CDR2 are DFQATT and SNEGSKA (reference sequence). The CDR3 loop reads CSARVIDLQETQYF. The CDR3 DNA reads TGCAGTGCTAGAGTCATAGACCTTCAAGAGACCCAGTACTTC.

This clonotype came up a few times. V is TRBV20-1 and J is TRBJ2-5; the D call may be TRBD1 or TRBD2 (5 bases each). The germline V gene has CDR1 DFQATT and CDR2 SNEGSKA (reference sequence). This CDR3 has 14 residues. Trimming pared 3 bases from V and 1 base from J, leaving 12 bases between. In nucleotides, the CDR3 is TGCAGTGCTAGGGCCGGGACGGCCCAAGAGACCCAGTACTTC. It encodes CSARAGTAQETQYF.

With respect to this clonotype: A much larger clone sits a single nucleotide away, making a read error possible. J is TRBJ2-4 and V is TRBV27, with a tentative D call TRBD1 (6 bases). Germline CDR1 and CDR2: MNHEY and SMNVEV (reference sequence). The CDR3 runs 15 residues. In DNA, the CDR3 is TGTGCCAGCACCCCCAGGGGATCAGCCGAAAACATTCAGTACTTC. Protein: CASTPRGSAENIQYF.